This passage covers 2 T cell receptor beta chains from one sample sequenced in a study of shared T cell receptors in the human thymus. The table came from immunoSEQ multiplex PCR; TCRdb's copy has only in-frame clones and leaves some out. The sample consists of some 400,000 clones, 95% of them appearing once. The sequencing input was thymocytes. The receptor set was obtained from a human donor.

The chain joins TRBV28 to TRBJ2-1, with 8 nucleotides matching TRBD2. Per the germline V gene, CDR1 is MDHEN and CDR2 is SYDVKM. The CDR3 consists of 14 residues. Trimming removed 3 bases from V and 9 bases from J; junction bases left unmatched: 7. This chain's CDR3 is CASSFQREKAEQFF. For the CDR3, the DNA is TGTGCCAGCAGTTTTCAGCGGGAGAAAGCTGAGCAGTTCTTC.

This chain connects TRBV29-1 to TRBJ2-1; 10 bases are shared with TRBD2. Unmatched junction bases numbered 5, after V lost 3 bases and J lost 0 bases. This CDR3 spans 16 amino acids. CDR1 and CDR2 from the germline V gene are SQVTM and ANQGSEA. This CDR3 is CSVDPSGSHSYNEQFF. The CDR3 DNA follows: TGCAGCGTTGACCCTAGCGGGAGTCACTCCTACAATGAGCAGTTCTTC.